This T cell receptor (beta chain) comes out of a study of cytomegalovirus exposure and HLA in healthy donors. The germline V gene encodes CDR1 SGDLS and CDR2 YYNGEE. V lost 7 bases and J lost 7, with 12 bases in between. The CDR3 is 12 residues long. Details on this clone: Its cognate antigen is unknown.

The table came from immunoSEQ multiplex PCR; TCRdb's copy has only in-frame clones and leaves some out. The table has fewer than 85,000 clones, 95% to 97% seen once. Study observations and caveats: It was found in a later analysis that first-cohort TCR clusters tended to co-occur in the 120 validation repertoires. 164 TCR beta chains were listed as cytomegalovirus-associated.

The donors formed part of the roughly 120-subject validation cohort, distinct from the 666-subject first cohort. The chain has TRBV9 and TRBJ1-5; maybe TRBD1 (5 bases). The sequenced sample consisted of PBMCs. The receptor was isolated from a woman aged 18-29 years in good health and CMV-seronegative. For the CDR3, the DNA is TGTGCCAGCGGGGGGTCGGGGCAGCCCCAGCATTTT. Protein product: CASGGSGQPQHF.